This T cell receptor (beta chain) was found in a study of blood T cell repertoires in COVID-19. Study details: Donors in the United States, Italy and Spain gave samples during acute or convalescent COVID-19. T cells, B-cell-depleted T cells, or PBMCs supplied cDNA or gDNA.

In the authors' methods: Reference gene primer amplification gave nucleated cell count estimates. TCRdb keeps only in-frame clones here, not all; method: immunoSEQ multiplex PCR. V and J calls plus clone size are reproduced from that table; the DNA served to infer D and trimming. Among 100,000 to 120,000 clones listed, more than 75% were seen once. The germline gives CDR1 MDHEN, CDR2 SYDVKM. This CDR3 region has 13 residues. With 6 bases clipped from V and 7 bases from J, the junction kept 5 bases outside the gene matches. The V call is TRBV28, the J call TRBJ2-7; the match to TRBD1 covers 11 bases. The receptor comes from a woman between 50 and 59 years old with acute or convalescent COVID-19. Sequencing input: peripheral blood. The CDR3 DNA follows: TGTGCCAGCAGCTCCGGGACAGGGGGTGAGCAGTACTTC. Residues: CASSSGTGGEQYF.